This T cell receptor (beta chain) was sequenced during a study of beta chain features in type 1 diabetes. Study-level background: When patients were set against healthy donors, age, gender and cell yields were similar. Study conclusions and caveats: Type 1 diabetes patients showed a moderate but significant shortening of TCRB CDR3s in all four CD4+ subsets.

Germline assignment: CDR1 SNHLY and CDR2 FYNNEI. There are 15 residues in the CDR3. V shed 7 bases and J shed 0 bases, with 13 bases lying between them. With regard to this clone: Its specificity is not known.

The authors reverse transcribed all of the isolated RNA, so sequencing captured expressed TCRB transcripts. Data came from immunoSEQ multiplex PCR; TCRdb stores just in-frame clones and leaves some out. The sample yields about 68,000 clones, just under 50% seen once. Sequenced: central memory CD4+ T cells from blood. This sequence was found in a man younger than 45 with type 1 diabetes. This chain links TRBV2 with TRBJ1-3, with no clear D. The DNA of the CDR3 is TGTGCCAGCACAAAACTCGACAACTCTGGAAACACCATATATTTT. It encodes CASTKLDNSGNTIYF.